These 19 T cell receptor beta chains were sequenced from one sample in a study of CD8+ T cells in alopecia areata. The authors extracted RNA and reverse transcribed it into cDNA as the sequencing template. Data came from immunoSEQ multiplex PCR; TCRdb stores just in-frame clones and leaves some out. This sample carries about 150,000 clones, 45% to 60% of them seen once, and the ten largest clones take 6.5% to 7.5%. What was sequenced was CD4+ T cells sorted from blood. These receptors were obtained from a human donor with alopecia areata.

The chain uses TRBV29-1 and TRBJ2-3; the match to TRBD2 covers 8 bases. Trimming removed 0 bases from V and 0 bases from J; junction bases left unmatched: 5. Germline V gene lookup returns CDR1 SQVTM and CDR2 ANQGSEA. This CDR3 is built from 16 residues. This chain's CDR3 is CSVEDRLATSTDTQYF. The CDR3 DNA follows: TGCAGCGTTGAAGACCGACTAGCGACTAGCACAGATACGCAGTATTTT.

This clone was seen only a few times. This sequence joins TRBV4-1 and TRBJ2-1; D is undetermined. Trimming pared 1 base from V and 9 bases from J, leaving 10 bases between. CDR1 and CDR2 from the germline V gene are MGHRA and YSYEKL. This CDR3 comprises 13 residues. CDR3 amino acids: CASSQVELGEQFF. DNA for the CDR3: TGCGCCAGCAGCCAAGTTGAACTTGGTGAGCAGTTCTTC.

This clone occurred a few times. The genes are TRBV7-9 and TRBJ2-1; TRBD2 matches at 11 bases. The CDR3 is made up of 17 amino acids. V lost 2 bases to trimming and J lost 4 bases; unmatched junction nucleotides: 7. The V gene's germline CDR1 is SEHNR and CDR2 FQNEAQ (reference sequence). CDR3 coding DNA: TGTGCCAGCAGCTTAATCGGGGGACTAGCGGAGTACAATGAGCAGTTCTTC. Translated, it gives CASSLIGGLAEYNEQFF.

Remarks on this clone: This sample also contains other DNA sequences that code for the same CDR3. V and J are TRBV29-1 and TRBJ1-1; a weak D match, TRBD1 (5 bases). The CDR3 totals 13 residues. Between the trimmed V and J ends, which lost 4 bases and 0 bases, there was a span of 9 bases. The germline CDR1 and CDR2 sequences are SQVTM and ANQGSEA. CDR3: CSVAQGMNTEAFF. CDR3 DNA: TGCAGCGTTGCCCAGGGAATGAACACTGAAGCTTTCTTT.

This clone was seen a handful of times. This chain links TRBV6-1 with TRBJ1-1; D may be TRBD1 (6 bases). The CDR3 runs to 15 residues. V shed 0 bases and J shed 6 bases, with 14 bases lying between them. Germline CDR1 MNHNS, CDR2 SASEGT. In DNA, the CDR3 is TGTGCCAGCAGTGAAGCGCCAACCGGACAGCCTGAAGCTTTCTTT. Translating it yields CASSEAPTGQPEAFF.

This chain connects TRBV28 to TRBJ2-3, with TRBD1 matching 11 bases. V gave up 4 bases and J gave up 2 bases; unmatched junction bases: 14. The germline CDR1 and CDR2 sequences are MDHEN and SYDVKM. The CDR3 is made up of 19 amino acids. DNA of the CDR3: TGTGCCAGCAGTTATACTCCCCCGGACAGGGGGCATTACACAGATACGCAGTATTTT. Protein sequence: CASSYTPPDRGHYTDTQYF. The variable domain in full, completed from reference TRBV28 and TRBJ2-3, reads DVKVTQSSRYLVKRTGEKVFLECVQDMDHENMFWYRQDPGLGLRLIYFSYDVKMKEKGDIPEGYSVSREKKERFSLILESASTNQTSMYLCASSYTPPDRGHYTDTQYFGPGTRLTVL.

This chain links TRBV28 with TRBJ2-7; no clear D. The CDR3 sequence is 13 residues long. Germline V gives CDR1 MDHEN, CDR2 SYDVKM. The V gene lost 6 bases and the J gene lost 6 bases, with 15 bases spanning the gap. CDR3 nucleotide sequence: TGTGCCAGCAGGCCGCCCCCTGTGATCGAGCAGTACTTC. Residues: CASRPPPVIEQYF.

The J gene is TRBJ2-5, the V gene TRBV5-4; 7 positions agree with TRBD1. The CDR3 has 14 amino acids. After removal of 4 bases from V and 5 bases from J, the junction contained 8 bases not matched to a gene. Looked up from germline, CDR1 is SGHNT and CDR2 is YYREEE (reference sequence). The CDR3 loop is CASSATGLEETQYF. Here the CDR3 DNA reads TGTGCCAGCAGCGCGACAGGGTTGGAGGAGACCCAGTACTTC.

V usage is TRBV29-1 and J usage is TRBJ2-5; TRBD2 aligns across 8 bases. This CDR3 spans 14 amino acids. From germline, CDR1 is SQVTM and CDR2 ANQGSEA. V dropped 7 bases and J dropped 4; count of bases not matched to a gene: 11. The CDR3 DNA is TGCAGCGCCCCGGGACCAGCGGGGGTAGAGACCCAGTACTTC. Protein sequence: CSAPGPAGVETQYF. Together with reference TRBV29-1 and TRBJ2-5, the CDR3 gives the full variable domain: SAVISQKPSRDICQRGTSLTIQCQVDSQVTMMFWYRQQPGQSLTLIATANQGSEATYESGFVIDKFPISRPNLTFSTLTVSNMSPEDSSIYLCSAPGPAGVETQYFGPGTRLLVL.

The CDR3 region is CASSRRPGIDYEQYF. As DNA, the CDR3 is TGCGCCAGCAGCCGAAGGCCGGGAATCGATTACGAGCAGTACTTC. The chain carries TRBV5-1 and TRBJ2-7; maybe TRBD2 (5 bases). The length of the CDR3 is 15 residues. Trimming cost V 4 bases and J 4 bases, with 18 bases left between them. Per germline, CDR1 SGHRS and CDR2 YFSETQ.

The chain carries TRBV6-5 and TRBJ1-5, with 7 bases matching TRBD1. Per the germline V gene, CDR1 is MNHEY and CDR2 is SVGAGI. This CDR3 region has 14 residues. The V segment lost 5 bases and the J segment 4 bases; nucleotides outside the gene matches: 5. CDR3 sequence: CASSRQGGNQPQHF. The CDR3 bases are TGTGCCAGCAGTCGACAGGGAGGGAATCAGCCCCAGCATTTT.

By sample fraction, this clone is medium-sized (0.01 to 0.1%). The chain employs TRBV5-1 and TRBJ2-7, with D unclear. Looked up from germline, CDR1 is SGHRS and CDR2 is YFSETQ. Trimming stripped 2 bases from V and 2 bases from J, with 11 bases between. The length of the CDR3 is 14 residues. The CDR3 region has the DNA TGCGCCAGCAGCTTTTTAAGCAACACCTACGAGCAGTACTTC. Protein: CASSFLSNTYEQYF.

This clone was seen only a few times. V gene TRBV29-1 combines with J gene TRBJ2-3; 9 bases map to TRBD2. The J segment lost 9 bases and the V segment lost 8 bases, leaving 18 bases of the junction unmatched. The CDR3 has 15 amino acids. Germline lookup yields CDR1 SQVTM and CDR2 ANQGSEA. This CDR3 is CSSLRAVAGAGTQYF. CDR3 coding DNA: TGCAGCTCCTTAAGGGCGGTAGCGGGAGCCGGGACGCAGTATTTT.

The gene calls are TRBV23-1 and TRBJ1-1; perhaps TRBD1 as D (5 bases). TRBV23-1 is assigned to the ORF class and has an uncertain function. This CDR3 has 18 amino acids. The V end lost 0 bases, the J end lost 0 bases, and 17 bases lay between the germline ends. The CDR3 sequence is CASSQSGVRETMNTEAFF. The CDR3 region has the DNA TGCGCCAGCAGTCAATCGGGGGTACGGGAAACCATGAACACTGAAGCTTTCTTT.

V and J are TRBV27 and TRBJ1-2; 9 nucleotides match TRBD1. Trimming cost V 7 bases and J 7 bases; bases outside gene matches: 7. This CDR3 region has 13 residues. Germline CDR1 is MNHEY and CDR2 is SMNVEV (reference sequence). The CDR3 is CASKLRDRVGYTF. For the CDR3, the DNA is TGTGCCAGCAAACTCCGGGACAGGGTTGGCTACACCTTC.

This clone has only a few counts. This chain links TRBV29-1 with TRBJ2-7, with D perhaps matching TRBD2 (5 bases). Trimming removed 7 bases at V and 0 bases at J, with 16 bases between. Germline lookup yields CDR1 SQVTM and CDR2 ANQGSEA. The CDR3 length is 14 residues. DNA for the CDR3: TGCAGCGCTGGAGGCGTCGATAGCTCCTACGAGCAGTACTTC. Translated: CSAGGVDSSYEQYF.

The V call is TRBV2, the J call TRBJ2-7; 8 bases are shared with TRBD1. V was pared by 6 bases and J by 7 bases, with 8 bases of the junction left unmatched. There are 13 residues in the CDR3. Germline V lookup: CDR1 SNHLY, CDR2 FYNNEI. The CDR3 DNA reads as TGTGCCAGCAGCCCGGACAGGGATTTAGAGCAGTACTTC. Protein product: CASSPDRDLEQYF.

This sequence joins TRBV28 and TRBJ2-7, with a weak D call TRBD1 (6 bases). CDR1 is MDHEN, CDR2 SYDVKM, per germline. V lost 6 bases, J lost 5 bases, and 11 bases lay in between. The CDR3 length is 12 residues. In nucleotides, the CDR3 is TGTGCCAGCAGCGGGACACTGGACGAGCAGTACTTC. The encoded protein is CASSGTLDEQYF.

The chain employs TRBV27 and TRBJ1-2; D ambiguous. The germline V gene encodes CDR1 MNHEY and CDR2 SMNVEV (reference sequence). V lost 4 bases, J lost 2 bases, and 14 bases lay in between. The CDR3 extends over 15 amino acids. The CDR3 DNA follows: TGTGCCAGCAGTTCACGGTCGGCAGGAAACTATGGCTACACCTTC. Protein product: CASSSRSAGNYGYTF.